Sequencing of this T cell receptor beta chain was carried out in a study of shared clonotypes between healthy human individuals. Study observations and caveats: Blood alone was sampled, and tissue repertoires likely differ.

To note about this clone: Its antigen remains unidentified.

Pooled CD45RO+ cells and CCR7-negative CD45RA+ TemRA cells made up CD8 memory. Profiling relied on immunoSEQ multiplex PCR, and the TCRdb table lists in-frame clones only, not all of them. The sample carries 85,000 to 100,000 clones, under 80% recorded once. The CDR3 runs to 12 residues. Looked up from germline, CDR1 is MNHNY and CDR2 is SVGAGI (reference sequence). Trimming stripped 8 bases from V and 8 bases from J, with 13 bases between. Sequencing input: memory CD8+ T cells sorted from blood. Sample subset: CD45RO+ cells pooled with CCR7-negative TemRA cells. This TCR was sampled from a man aged 25-45 years in good health. The V and J genes are TRBV6-6 and TRBJ2-1, with D unclear. The CDR3 reads CASRALNYEQFF. CDR3 coding DNA: TGTGCCAGCCGGGCCTTAAATTATGAGCAGTTCTTC.